This is a list of T cell receptor beta chains from one sample in a study of T cell repertoires in cytomegalovirus infection. MiXCR, applied by TCRdb to the reads, yields one record per CDR3 protein. The sample holds 300,000 or so distinct CDR3 sequences; around 10% are singletons and the top ten take approximately 2.4%. Sequencing used PBMCs. The origin of the receptors is a human donor in good health (CMV status not recorded). Some clones in this sample may be carry-over from other donors' samples. CDR3s include the opening cysteine and the closing phenylalanine or tryptophan. A D gene is named only where the DNA matches it firmly. A clone size is listed for some rows: how often the clone was seen (once, few, many), or a class if it is expanded.

j_gene | d_gene | abundance | v_gene | CDR3aa | CDR3nt
TRBJ1-3 | . | few | TRBV20-1 | CSARLGPGNTIYF | TGCAGTGCTAGATTGGGGCCTGGAAACACCATATATTTT
TRBJ1-1 | . | few | TRBV6-5 | CASTKMVTLEAFF | TGTGCCAGCACCAAAATGGTAACTCTTGAAGCTTTCTTT
TRBJ2-5 | . | many | TRBV29-1 | CSVGIRETQYF | TGCAGCGTCGGGATTCGGGAGACCCAGTACTTC
TRBJ2-5 | . | many | TRBV12-3/TRBV12-4 | CASSSFGGGETQYF | TGTGCCAGCAGTTCATTTGGAGGGGGAGAGACCCAGTACTTC
TRBJ2-5 | TRBD1 | many | TRBV7-2 | CASSRLWTGGWETQYF | TGTGCCAGCAGCCGGCTCTGGACAGGGGGTTGGGAGACCCAGTACTTC
TRBJ2-1 | TRBD2 | many | TRBV2 | CASRALAGGYNEQFF | TGTGCCAGCAGGGCCCTAGCGGGGGGTTACAATGAGCAGTTCTTC
TRBJ2-3 | TRBD2 | many | TRBV6-1 | CASSEVGGGTTDTQYF | TGTGCCAGCAGTGAAGTCGGCGGGGGGACTACAGATACGCAGTATTTT
TRBJ1-2 | . | once | TRBV12-3/TRBV12-4 | CASKKKSGEGGYTF | TGTGCCAGCAAAAAAAAGTCAGGGGAAGGTGGCTACACCTTC
TRBJ1-1 | . | . | TRBV27 | CASSLGDDTEAFF | TGTGCCAGCAGTTTAGGGGACGACACTGAAGCTTTCTTT
TRBJ2-1 | . | . | TRBV7-6 | CASSLLDPRNSYNEQFF | TGTGCCAGCAGCTTACTTGATCCCAGAAACTCCTACAATGAGCAGTTCTTC
TRBJ2-5 | . | . | TRBV9 | CASSLGGGLYQETQYF | TGTGCCAGCAGCCTTGGAGGGGGGTTGTACCAAGAGACCCAGTACTTC
TRBJ2-1 | TRBD1 | . | TRBV2 | CASRRGQGAILIQFF | TGTGCCAGCAGGAGGGGACAGGGGGCGATTTTAATACAGTTCTTC
TRBJ1-4 | . | many | TRBV7-2 | CASSSFPTTNEKLFF | TGTGCCAGCAGCTCATTTCCGACAACTAATGAAAAACTGTTTTTT
TRBJ2-4 | . | many | TRBV7-9 | CASSPDWKGPKNIQYF | TGTGCCAGCAGCCCTGATTGGAAGGGACCCAAAAACATTCAGTACTTC
TRBJ1-2 | TRBD1 | many | TRBV7-2 | CASSRTGGYGYTF | TGTGCCAGCAGTCGGACAGGGGGCTATGGCTACACCTTC
TRBJ1-5 | . | few | TRBV20-1 | CSARSGLGVSNQPQHF | TGCAGTGCTAGATCCGGACTTGGGGTTAGCAATCAGCCCCAGCATTTT
TRBJ2-2 | TRBD1 | many | TRBV6-2/TRBV6-3 | CASIEMGQLNTGELFF | TGTGCCAGCATCGAGATGGGACAGTTGAACACCGGGGAGCTGTTTTTT
TRBJ2-1 | . | few | TRBV29-1 | CSVNTGRGDNEQFF | TGCAGCGTTAACACAGGACGCGGGGACAATGAGCAGTTCTTC
TRBJ2-7 | TRBD1 | many | TRBV5-1 | CASSARTGSLYEQYF | TGCGCCAGCAGCGCACGGACAGGGAGCCTCTACGAGCAGTACTTC
TRBJ2-1 | TRBD1 | many | TRBV20-1 | CSAREGQGVREQFF | TGCAGTGCTAGAGAGGGACAGGGAGTGCGTGAGCAGTTCTTC
TRBJ2-7 | . | many | TRBV27 | CASSLSGLPSYEQYF | TGTGCCAGCAGTTTGTCCGGACTCCCCTCCTACGAGCAGTACTTC
TRBJ2-5 | . | few | TRBV20-1 | CSACRPGFVETQYF | TGCAGTGCCTGCCGGCCGGGTTTCGTAGAGACCCAGTACTTC
TRBJ1-3 | TRBD1 | many | TRBV7-2 | CASSLAGQGSGNTIYF | TGTGCCAGCAGCTTAGCCGGACAGGGGTCTGGAAACACCATATATTTT
TRBJ1-3 | TRBD1 | few | TRBV9 | CASSLGTVSGNTIYF | TGTGCCAGCAGCTTAGGGACAGTCTCTGGAAACACCATATATTTT
TRBJ1-1 | . | many | TRBV7-2 | CASSGPRVGQNTEAFF | TGTGCCAGCAGCGGTCCCCGGGTGGGGCAGAACACTGAAGCTTTCTTT
TRBJ2-1 | . | many | TRBV28 | CASSLGTAGTNEQFF | TGTGCCAGCAGTTTGGGGACGGCAGGGACGAATGAGCAGTTCTTC
TRBJ1-5 | TRBD1 | few | TRBV5-1 | CASSLGTGQGQPQHF | TGCGCCAGCAGCCTGGGGACAGGTCAAGGTCAGCCCCAGCATTTT
TRBJ2-1 | TRBD1 | few | TRBV29-1 | CSVSRGSLYNEQFF | TGCAGCGTAAGCAGGGGGTCACTTTACAATGAGCAGTTCTTC
TRBJ2-1 | . | many | TRBV14 | CASSLPRIRDEQFF | TGTGCCAGCAGCCTCCCCAGGATTAGGGATGAGCAGTTCTTC
TRBJ1-4 | . | many | TRBV7-9 | CASSLGGQTINEKLFF | TGTGCCAGCAGCTTAGGCGGACAGACTATTAATGAAAAACTGTTTTTT
TRBJ1-2 | TRBD1 | many | TRBV18 | CASSLAGDRAYGYTF | TGTGCCAGCTCACTCGCCGGAGACAGGGCCTATGGCTACACCTTC
TRBJ2-2 | . | . | TRBV6-2/TRBV6-3 | CASSWTANTGELFF | TGTGCCAGCAGCTGGACAGCCAACACCGGGGAGCTGTTTTTT
TRBJ1-1 | . | . | TRBV6-6 | CASSYSVEGTEAFF | TGTGCCAGCAGTTACTCAGTTGAGGGCACTGAAGCTTTCTTT
TRBJ2-3 | TRBD2 | many | TRBV11-3 | CASSPRGGVADTQYF | TGTGCCAGCAGCCCTCGGGGGGGCGTAGCAGATACGCAGTATTTT
TRBJ2-6 | . | many | TRBV7-2 | CASSLSGTGANVLTF | TGTGCCAGCAGCTTATCCGGAACTGGGGCCAACGTCCTGACTTTC
TRBJ2-7 | TRBD1 | few | TRBV7-9 | CASSRQGKTAQSSYEQYF | TGTGCCAGCAGCCGACAGGGGAAGACAGCCCAGAGCTCCTACGAGCAGTACTTC
TRBJ2-1 | TRBD1 | many | TRBV28 | CASSAVDRDNEQFF | TGTGCCAGCAGTGCTGTTGACAGGGACAATGAGCAGTTCTTC
TRBJ2-5 | TRBD1 | many | TRBV7-2 | CASSYAGQGQETQYF | TGTGCCAGCAGCTACGCGGGACAGGGTCAAGAGACCCAGTACTTC
TRBJ2-5 | . | many | TRBV7-2 | CASSLTSGGQETQYF | TGTGCCAGCAGCTTAACTAGTGGGGGCCAAGAGACCCAGTACTTC
TRBJ1-2 | . | many | TRBV6-2/TRBV6-3 | CASSYIRGSGYTF | TGTGCCAGCAGTTACATTCGAGGGTCCGGCTACACCTTC
TRBJ2-5 | . | many | TRBV7-6 | CASSRSAGSQETQYF | TGTGCCAGCAGCCGCTCGGCCGGGAGCCAAGAGACCCAGTACTTC
TRBJ2-1 | TRBD1 | many | TRBV12-3/TRBV12-4 | CASSRAGTAYNEQFF | TGTGCCAGCAGTCGGGCCGGGACAGCCTACAATGAGCAGTTCTTC
TRBJ2-5 | TRBD1 | many | TRBV29-1 | CSVEDLQGAMGTQYF | TGCAGCGTTGAAGATCTCCAGGGGGCGATGGGGACCCAGTACTTC
TRBJ2-7 | TRBD2 | . | TRBV13 | CASSLAAGDRYYEQYF | TGTGCCAGCAGCTTAGCCGCGGGGGACCGATATTACGAGCAGTACTTC
TRBJ1-1 | TRBD1 | many | TRBV19 | CASSSPGTGGHRNTEAFF | TGTGCCAGTAGTAGCCCCGGGACAGGGGGCCATAGGAACACTGAAGCTTTCTTT
TRBJ2-3 | . | few | TRBV12-3/TRBV12-4 | CASSLLVGLDTQYF | TGTGCCAGCAGTTTACTAGTGGGCCTAGATACGCAGTATTTT
TRBJ1-3 | . | many | TRBV18 | CASSPRNDLRNTIYF | TGTGCCAGCTCACCAAGGAACGACTTAAGAAACACCATATATTTT
TRBJ1-6 | . | once | TRBV10-3 | CAISAGEGRSPLHF | TGTGCCATCAGTGCGGGGGAAGGTCGTTCACCCCTCCACTTT
TRBJ2-5 | TRBD2 | many | TRBV7-8 | CASSYPTSGAQETQYF | TGTGCCAGCAGCTACCCGACTAGCGGGGCCCAAGAGACCCAGTACTTC
TRBJ2-7 | . | many | TRBV5-5 | CASSLEQGPNEQYF | TGTGCCAGCAGCTTGGAGCAGGGGCCGAACGAGCAGTACTTC
TRBJ2-6 | . | many | TRBV25-1 | CASSEDNVLTF | TGTGCCAGCAGTGAAGATAACGTCCTGACTTTC
TRBJ2-3 | . | . | TRBV9 | CASSVVEGDTQYF | TGTGCCAGCAGCGTAGTGGAGGGGGATACGCAGTATTTT
TRBJ1-1 | . | . | TRBV20-1 | CSARDGQGASHEAFF | TGCAGTGCTAGAGATGGGCAGGGTGCAAGTCATGAAGCTTTCTTT